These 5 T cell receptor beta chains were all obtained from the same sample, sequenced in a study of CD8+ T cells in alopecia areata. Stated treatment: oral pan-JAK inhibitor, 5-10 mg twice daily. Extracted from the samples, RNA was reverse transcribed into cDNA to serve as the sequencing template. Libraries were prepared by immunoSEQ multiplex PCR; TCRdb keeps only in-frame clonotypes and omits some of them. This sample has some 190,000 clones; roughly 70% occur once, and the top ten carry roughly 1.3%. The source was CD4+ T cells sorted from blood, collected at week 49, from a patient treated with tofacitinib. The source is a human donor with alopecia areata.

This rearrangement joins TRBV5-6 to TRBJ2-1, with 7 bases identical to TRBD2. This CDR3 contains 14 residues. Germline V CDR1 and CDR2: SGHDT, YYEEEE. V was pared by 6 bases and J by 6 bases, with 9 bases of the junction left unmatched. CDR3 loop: CASTTGGPANEQFF. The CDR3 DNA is TGTGCCAGCACCACGGGGGGTCCCGCCAATGAGCAGTTCTTC.

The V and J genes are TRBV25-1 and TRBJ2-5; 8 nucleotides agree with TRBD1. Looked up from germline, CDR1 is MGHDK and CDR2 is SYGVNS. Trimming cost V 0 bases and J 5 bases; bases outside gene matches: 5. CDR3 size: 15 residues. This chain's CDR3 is CASSEYKDREETQYF. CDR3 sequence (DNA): TGTGCCAGCAGTGAATACAAGGACAGGGAGGAGACCCAGTACTTC.

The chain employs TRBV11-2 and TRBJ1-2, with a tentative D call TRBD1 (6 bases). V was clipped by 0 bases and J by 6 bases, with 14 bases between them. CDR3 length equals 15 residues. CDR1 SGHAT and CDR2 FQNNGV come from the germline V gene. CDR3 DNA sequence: TGTGCCAGCAGCTTAGATCGGGGGGGCTCGAATGGCTACACCTTC. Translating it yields CASSLDRGGSNGYTF.

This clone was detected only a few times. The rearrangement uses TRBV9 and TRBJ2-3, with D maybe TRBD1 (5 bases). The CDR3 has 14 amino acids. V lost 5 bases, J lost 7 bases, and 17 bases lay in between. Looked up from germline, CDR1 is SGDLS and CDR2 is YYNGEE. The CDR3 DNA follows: TGTGCCAGCAGTTCCGAAACAGGCGGCCATACGCAGTATTTT. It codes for CASSSETGGHTQYF.

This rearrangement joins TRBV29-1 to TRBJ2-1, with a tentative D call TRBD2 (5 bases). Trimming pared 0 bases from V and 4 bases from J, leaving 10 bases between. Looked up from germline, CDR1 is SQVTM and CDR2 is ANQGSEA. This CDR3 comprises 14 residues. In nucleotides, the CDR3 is TGCAGCGTTGAAGAGGTAGCGCATTACAATGAGCAGTTCTTC. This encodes CSVEEVAHYNEQFF.